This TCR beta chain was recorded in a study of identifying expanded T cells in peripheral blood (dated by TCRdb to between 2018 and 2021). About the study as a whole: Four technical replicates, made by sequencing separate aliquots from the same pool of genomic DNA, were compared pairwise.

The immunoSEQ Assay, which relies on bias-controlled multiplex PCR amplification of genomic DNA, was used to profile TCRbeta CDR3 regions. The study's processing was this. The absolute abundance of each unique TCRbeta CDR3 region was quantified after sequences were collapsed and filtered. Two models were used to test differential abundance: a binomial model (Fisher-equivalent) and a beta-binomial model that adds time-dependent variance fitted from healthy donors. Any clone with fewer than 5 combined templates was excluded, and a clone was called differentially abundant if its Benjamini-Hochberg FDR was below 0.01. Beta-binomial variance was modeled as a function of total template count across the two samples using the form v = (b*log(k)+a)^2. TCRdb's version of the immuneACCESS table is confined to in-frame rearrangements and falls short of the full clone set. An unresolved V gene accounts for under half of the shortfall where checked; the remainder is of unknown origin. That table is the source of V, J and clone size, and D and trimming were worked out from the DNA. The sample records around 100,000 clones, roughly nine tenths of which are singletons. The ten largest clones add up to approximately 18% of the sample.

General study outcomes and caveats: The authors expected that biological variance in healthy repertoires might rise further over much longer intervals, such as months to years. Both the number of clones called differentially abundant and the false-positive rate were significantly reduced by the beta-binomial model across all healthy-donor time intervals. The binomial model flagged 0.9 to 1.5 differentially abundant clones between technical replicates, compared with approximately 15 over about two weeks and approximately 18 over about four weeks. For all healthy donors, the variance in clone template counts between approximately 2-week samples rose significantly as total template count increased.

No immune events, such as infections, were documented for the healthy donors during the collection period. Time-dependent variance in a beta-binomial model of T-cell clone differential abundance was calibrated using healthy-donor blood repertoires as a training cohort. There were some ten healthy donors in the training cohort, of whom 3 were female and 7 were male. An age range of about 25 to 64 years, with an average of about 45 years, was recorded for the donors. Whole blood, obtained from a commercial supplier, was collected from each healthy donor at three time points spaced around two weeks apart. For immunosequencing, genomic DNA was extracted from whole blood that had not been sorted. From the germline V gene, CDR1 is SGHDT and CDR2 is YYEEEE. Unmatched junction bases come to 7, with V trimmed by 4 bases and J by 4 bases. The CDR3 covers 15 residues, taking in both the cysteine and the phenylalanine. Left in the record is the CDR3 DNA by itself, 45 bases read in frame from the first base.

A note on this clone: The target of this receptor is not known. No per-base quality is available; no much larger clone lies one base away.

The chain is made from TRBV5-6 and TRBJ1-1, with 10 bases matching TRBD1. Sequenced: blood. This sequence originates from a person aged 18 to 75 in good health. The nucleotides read TGTGCCAGCAGCCCAACGGGGACAGGGGTCACTGAAGCTTTCTTT. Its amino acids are CASSPTGTGVTEAFF.